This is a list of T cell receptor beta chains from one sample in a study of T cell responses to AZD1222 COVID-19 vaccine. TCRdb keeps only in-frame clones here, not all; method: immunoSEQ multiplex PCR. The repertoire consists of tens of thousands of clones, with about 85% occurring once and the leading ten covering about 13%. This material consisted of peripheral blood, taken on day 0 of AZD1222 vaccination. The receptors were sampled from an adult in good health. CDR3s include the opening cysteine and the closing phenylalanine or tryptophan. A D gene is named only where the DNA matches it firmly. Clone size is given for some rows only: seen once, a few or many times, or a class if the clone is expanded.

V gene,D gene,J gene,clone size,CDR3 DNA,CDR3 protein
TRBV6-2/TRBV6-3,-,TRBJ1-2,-,TGTGCCAGCAGTTCCCCTTCTCAGGGTAGCTATGGCTACACCTTC,CASSSPSQGSYGYTF
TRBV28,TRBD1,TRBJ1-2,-,TGTGCCAGCAGTGAGTCGGGACAGGGGGCTAAAGGCTACACCTTC,CASSESGQGAKGYTF
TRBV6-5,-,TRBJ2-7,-,TGTGCCAGCAGAGCGGTCAACCCCCTCGAGCAGTACTTC,CASRAVNPLEQYF
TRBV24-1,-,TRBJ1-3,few,TGTGCCACCAGTGAAACACAGGGTCCCTCTGGAAACACCATATATTTT,CATSETQGPSGNTIYF
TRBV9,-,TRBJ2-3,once,TGTGCCAGCAGCGTAGCCTCGAGGGCAGATACGCAGTATTTT,CASSVASRADTQYF
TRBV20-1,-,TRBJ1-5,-,TGCAGTGCTAGAGCCGGGCAGCCCCAGCATTTT,CSARAGQPQHF
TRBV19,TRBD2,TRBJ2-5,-,TGTGCCAGTAGTTCTCTCTGGCCAGGGGCAACGGGGGGGGAGACCCAGTACTTC,CASSSLWPGATGGETQYF
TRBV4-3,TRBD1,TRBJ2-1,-,TGCGCCAGCAGCCAGAAGACAGGGCCCCCCTACAATGAGCAGTTCTTC,CASSQKTGPPYNEQFF
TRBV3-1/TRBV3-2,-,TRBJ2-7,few,TGTGCCAGCAGCTTATTAGAAAGTTCCTACGAGCAGTACTTC,CASSLLESSYEQYF
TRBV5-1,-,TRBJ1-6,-,TGCGCCAGCAGCCGCCCAGCAGCCACACTCCACTTT,CASSRPAATLHF
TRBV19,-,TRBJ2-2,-,TGTGCCAGTAGTATAGAGGGGGGCGGGGAGCTGTTTTTT,CASSIEGGGELFF
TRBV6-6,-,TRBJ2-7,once,TGTGCCAGCAGAGCTAGGAGCTCCTACGAGCAGTACTTC,CASRARSSYEQYF
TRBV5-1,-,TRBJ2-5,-,TGCGCCAGCAGCTTTGGGGTAGGGGCAGAGACCCAGTACTTC,CASSFGVGAETQYF
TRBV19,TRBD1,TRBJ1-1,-,TGTGCCAGTAGTATAGATGGTGAGGGACAGGGCCCTTTGTTCACTGAAGCTTTCTTT,CASSIDGEGQGPLFTEAFF
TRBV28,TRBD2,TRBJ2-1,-,TGTGCCAGCAGCCAATTAGCGGGGGGTGTTAATGAGCAGTTCTTC,CASSQLAGGVNEQFF
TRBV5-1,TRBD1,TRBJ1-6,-,TGCGCCAGCAGCGACACCGGGACAGGGGGTTCACCCCTCCACTTT,CASSDTGTGGSPLHF
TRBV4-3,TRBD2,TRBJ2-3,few,TGCGCCAGCAGCCAAGATTTAGCGGGGCACACAGATACGCAGTATTTT,CASSQDLAGHTDTQYF
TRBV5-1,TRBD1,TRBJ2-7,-,TGCGCCAGCAGCCGGGACAGCTACGAGCAGTACTTC,CASSRDSYEQYF
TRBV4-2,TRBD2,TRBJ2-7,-,TGTGCCAGCAGCCAAGGTCGTCCTAGCGGGGGGACCTACGAGCAGTACTTC,CASSQGRPSGGTYEQYF
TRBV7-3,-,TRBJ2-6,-,TGTGCCAGCAACACCCCTAACAACGTCCTGACTTTC,CASNTPNNVLTF
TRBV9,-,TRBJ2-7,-,TGTGCCAGCAGCGTATTCGCGGGATACGAGCAGTACTTC,CASSVFAGYEQYF
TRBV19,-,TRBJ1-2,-,TGTGCCAGTAGCCCTTCCCCCGGAGCTAACTATGGCTACACCTTC,CASSPSPGANYGYTF
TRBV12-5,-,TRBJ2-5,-,TGTGCTAGTGGTTTGACCGGAGAGACCCAGTACTTC,CASGLTGETQYF
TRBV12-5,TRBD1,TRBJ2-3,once,TGTGCTAGTGGTTTGGCCGGACAGGTCACAGATACGCAGTATTTT,CASGLAGQVTDTQYF
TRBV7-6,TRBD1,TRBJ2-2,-,TGTGCCAGCAGCTCAATCGGACAGGGTCTGTTGACCGGGGAGCTGTTTTTT,CASSSIGQGLLTGELFF
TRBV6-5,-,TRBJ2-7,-,TGTGCCAGCAGTAACCCCAGACCTCTAGAGGGCGAGCAGTACTTC,CASSNPRPLEGEQYF
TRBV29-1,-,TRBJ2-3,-,TGCAGCGGAGAGGAGGGCACAGATACGCAGTATTTT,CSGEEGTDTQYF
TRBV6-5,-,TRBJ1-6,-,TGTGCCAGCAGTCAAAACAGGGAATTTTCACCCCTCCACTTT,CASSQNREFSPLHF
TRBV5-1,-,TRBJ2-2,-,TGCGCCAGCAGCCCTGGCCGGTTCGCGAACACCGGGGAGCTGTTTTTT,CASSPGRFANTGELFF
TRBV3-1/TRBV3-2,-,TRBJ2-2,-,TGTGCCAGCAGCCAGACTAGGACCGGGGAGCTGTTTTTT,CASSQTRTGELFF
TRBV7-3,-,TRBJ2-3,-,TGTGCCAGCAGCGCCCAGGGGCGGGGCGCAGATACGCAGTATTTT,CASSAQGRGADTQYF
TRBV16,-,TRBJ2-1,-,TGTGCCAGCAGCCCCTTGGGTGAGAGCTCCTACAATGAGCAGTTCTTC,CASSPLGESSYNEQFF
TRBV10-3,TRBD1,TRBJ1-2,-,TGTGCCATCAGTGAGTCTGGTCTCAGGGGGTATGGCTACACCTTC,CAISESGLRGYGYTF
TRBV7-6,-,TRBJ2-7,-,TGTGCCAGCAGCTCTAGTATCGAGATAGGGCTCTACGAGCAGTACTTC,CASSSSIEIGLYEQYF
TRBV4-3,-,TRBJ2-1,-,TGCGCCAGCAGCCAAACAGGACTAACGTACAATGAGCAGTTCTTC,CASSQTGLTYNEQFF
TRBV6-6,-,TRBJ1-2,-,TGTGCCAGCAGTCCCTTCAACTATGGCTACACCTTC,CASSPFNYGYTF
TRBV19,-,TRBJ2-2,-,TGTGCCAGTGGGACACGGGACACCGGGGAGCTGTTTTTT,CASGTRDTGELFF
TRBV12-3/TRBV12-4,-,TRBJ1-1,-,TGTGCCAGCAGTCTACAGGGTCACACTGAAGCTTTCTTT,CASSLQGHTEAFF
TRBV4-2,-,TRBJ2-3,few,TGTGCCAGCAGCCAAGATCGAATAGCGTCTGATACGCAGTATTTT,CASSQDRIASDTQYF
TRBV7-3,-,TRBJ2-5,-,TGTGCCAGCAGCTTAATACACGGGGCCCAAGAGACCCAGTACTTC,CASSLIHGAQETQYF
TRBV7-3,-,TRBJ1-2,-,TGTGCCAGCAGCTTAAACGCTTTCAACGGCTACACCTTC,CASSLNAFNGYTF
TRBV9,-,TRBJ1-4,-,TGTGCCAGCAGCGCTCGACCCCTCCAAGGGAATGAAAAACTGTTTTTT,CASSARPLQGNEKLFF
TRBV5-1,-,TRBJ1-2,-,TGCGCCAGCAGCTGGAGGGGGACGGAGGGCTACACCTTC,CASSWRGTEGYTF
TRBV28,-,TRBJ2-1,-,TGTGCCAGCAGTTCGGCCGGGGCTGAATCCTACAATGAGCAGTTCTTC,CASSSAGAESYNEQFF
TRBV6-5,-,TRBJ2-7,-,TGTGCCAGCACCCAGAGTTGGTCCTACGAGCAGTACTTC,CASTQSWSYEQYF
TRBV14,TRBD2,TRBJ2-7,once,TGTGCCAGCAGCCAATCCGCCGGGACTACCTACGAGCAGTACTTC,CASSQSAGTTYEQYF
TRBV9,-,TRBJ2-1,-,TGTGCCAGCAGCCCCCGAGTAACCTACAATGAGCAGTTCTTC,CASSPRVTYNEQFF
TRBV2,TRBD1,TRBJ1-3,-,TGTGCCAGCAGCCTCATGCAGGGGGCTACTGGAAACACCATATATTTT,CASSLMQGATGNTIYF
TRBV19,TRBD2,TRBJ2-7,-,TGTGCCAGTAATCCTAGCGGTACATACTACGAGCAGTACTTC,CASNPSGTYYEQYF
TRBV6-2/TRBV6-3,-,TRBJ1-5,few,TGTGCCAGCAGTTACGGGGGCTGGGGCAATCAGCCCCAGCATTTT,CASSYGGWGNQPQHF
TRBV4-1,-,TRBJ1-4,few,TGCGCCAGCAGCCCCCCGGGGCCGGGTAATGAAAAACTGTTTTTT,CASSPPGPGNEKLFF